The clone carrying this T cell receptor (beta chain) was counted between two and nine times. These data originate in a study of shared clonotypes between healthy human individuals. Terminally differentiated effector memory CD45RA+ cells were left out of the naive CD8 fraction, which was CD45RO-negative and positively selected for CCR7. Profiling relied on immunoSEQ multiplex PCR, and the TCRdb table lists in-frame clones only, not all of them. The sample has over 2 million clones; just under 95% are singletons. The CDR3 has 12 residues. Trimming pared 0 bases from V and 12 bases from J, leaving 9 bases between. Germline CDR1 SGHAT, CDR2 FQNNGV.

This chain joins TRBV11-2 and TRBJ2-1; D is ambiguous. The sequencing input was naive CD8+ T cells sorted from blood. The sequence came from a man aged 18 to 29 in good health. DNA of the CDR3: TGTGCCAGCAGCTTAGATGGAGTTGGGCAGTTCTTC. Translating gives CASSLDGVGQFF.